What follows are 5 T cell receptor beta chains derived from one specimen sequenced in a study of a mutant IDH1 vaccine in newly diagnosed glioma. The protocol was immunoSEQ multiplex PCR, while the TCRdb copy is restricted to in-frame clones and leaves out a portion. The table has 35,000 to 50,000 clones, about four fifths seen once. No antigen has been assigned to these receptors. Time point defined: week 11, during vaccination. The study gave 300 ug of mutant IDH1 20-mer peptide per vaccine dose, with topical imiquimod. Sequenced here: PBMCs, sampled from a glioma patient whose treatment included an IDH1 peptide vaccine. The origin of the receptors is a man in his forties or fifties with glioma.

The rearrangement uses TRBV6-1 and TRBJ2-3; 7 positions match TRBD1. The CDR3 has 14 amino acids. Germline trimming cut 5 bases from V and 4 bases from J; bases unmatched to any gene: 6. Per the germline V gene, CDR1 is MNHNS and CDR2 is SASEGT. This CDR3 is CASSIDRAADTQYF. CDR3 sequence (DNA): TGTGCCAGCAGTATAGACAGGGCGGCAGATACGCAGTATTTT.

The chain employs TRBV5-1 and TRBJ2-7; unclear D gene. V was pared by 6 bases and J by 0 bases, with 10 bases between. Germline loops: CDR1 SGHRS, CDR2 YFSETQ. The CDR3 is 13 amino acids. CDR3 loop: CASTLTPSYEQYF. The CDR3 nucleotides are TGCGCCAGCACCCTTACCCCCTCCTACGAGCAGTACTTC.

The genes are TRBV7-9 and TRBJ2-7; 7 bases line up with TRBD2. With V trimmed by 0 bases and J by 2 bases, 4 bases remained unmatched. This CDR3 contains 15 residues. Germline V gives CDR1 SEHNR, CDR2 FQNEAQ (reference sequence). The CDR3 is CASSLALRGAYEQYF. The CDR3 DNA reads TGTGCCAGCAGCTTAGCGTTACGGGGGGCCTACGAGCAGTACTTC.

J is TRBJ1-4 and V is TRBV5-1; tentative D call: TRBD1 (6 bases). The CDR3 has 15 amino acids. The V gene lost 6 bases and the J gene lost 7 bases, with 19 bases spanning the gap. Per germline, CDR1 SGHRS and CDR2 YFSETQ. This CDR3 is CASNTGFGTGEKLFF. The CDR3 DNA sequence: TGCGCCAGCAATACAGGGTTTGGGACCGGTGAAAAACTGTTTTTT.

The CDR3 nucleotides are TGTGCCAGCAGCATCCAGGGACTCGGCACAGATACGCAGTATTTT. This encodes CASSIQGLGTDTQYF. The J gene is TRBJ2-3, the V gene TRBV7-3; D possibly corresponds to TRBD2 (6 bases). Germline V CDR1 and CDR2: SGHTA, FQGTGA. Trimming shortened V by 5 bases and J by 1 base, and 13 bases separated the two germline ends. This CDR3 comprises 15 residues.